The present entry profiles one TCR beta chain with its context. This clonotype turned up a few times. It lacks a known antigen. No per-base quality is available; no much larger clone lies one base away. This record comes from a study of T cells in Graves' hyperthyroidism and ophthalmopathy (dated by TCRdb to between 2019 and 2020). Background on the whole study: Peripheral blood was collected at initial diagnosis, before any treatment. After sampling, hyperthyroidism patients received methimazole starting at 30 mg daily, and ophthalmopathy patients received high-dose intravenous methylprednisolone. In about 6 Graves' hyperthyroidism patients, the study also compared T-cell repertoires from thyroid tissue with T-cell repertoires from blood. Whether ophthalmopathy could be predicted prospectively was tested in an independent validation cohort made up of roughly 19 hyperthyroidism patients plus 17 patients who later progressed to ophthalmopathy. To identify TCR V-J signatures that set the groups apart, the researchers used a discovery cohort of 100 patients, made up of fewer than 50 with Graves' ophthalmopathy and about 55 with stable Graves' hyperthyroidism. The paper reports TCR Vbeta CDR3 sequencing of about 140 peripheral blood samples: 40 or so ophthalmopathy, fewer than 80 hyperthyroidism and approximately 17 progressor patients. For training and testing, the 100 or so patients in the discovery cohort were randomly divided in a 7:3 ratio. The full study reports these points: Most expanded thyroid clonotypes (frequency above 0.001) were also found in blood, which suggests that blood repertoires may mirror thyroid immune responses. A model built on a 13 V-J signature distinguished ophthalmopathy from stable hyperthyroidism, reaching roughly 88% sensitivity and around 82% specificity in cross-validation and 80%/75% in testing. In validation, the model predicted progression to ophthalmopathy a median of approximately 6.3 months before onset, with over 60% sensitivity and roughly 73% specificity. No statistical method was used to set the sample size in advance, and investigators knew the group allocation.

The TCR beta CDR3 regions were amplified from the RNA transcripts. For the first round of RT-PCR on the TCR CDR3, the HTBI primer set was used together with the Qiagen OneStep RT-PCR kit. Libraries were constructed in a second round of multiplex PCR, after which size selection and purification were carried out. The libraries were sequenced on an Illumina HiSeq2000 using paired-end 100 bp reads. For the original study's pipeline: Raw data were processed with SOAPnuke, discarding reads with adapters, uncalled bases, mean Phred below 15, or no exact constant-primer or identifier match. COPE v1.2.5 was used to merge high-quality paired reads, and clonotypes were defined as unique nucleotide sequences. MiTCR v1.1 was used to align clonotypes to the IMGT TRBV, TRBD and TRBJ reference segments. Only V-J combinations with frequency above 0.0001, covering 99% to 99.2% of repertoires, were analysed. A TCS score was defined as the ratio between F50 (clonal expansion) and ExV (chaos), using BLOSUM62-based TCRdist between CDR3 peptides within each V-J. Welch's t-statistics and random forest reduced roughly 500 V-J features to roughly 13, which were used in a naive Bayes classifier (R e1071). The public reads were reanalyzed by TCRdb: fastp trimming at Q25, MiXCR alignment, in-frame beta chains only. Records with the same CDR3 protein are collapsed into one entry carrying the most frequent genes and DNA. The V and J calls come from TCRdb's annotation, not from the publication. This sample is represented by roughly 380,000 distinct CDR3 sequences; 14% of them were singletons. Together, the top ten hold approximately 11% of the sample.

The germline V gene (reference sequence) yields MNHEY for CDR1 and SMNVEV for CDR2. From its cysteine to its phenylalanine, the CDR3 spans 14 amino acids. The CDR3 DNA has 42 bases and is translated from base 1. V is clipped by 2 bases and J by 0 bases, and the sequence between their germline boundaries is 4 bases long. A patient counted as having stable Graves' hyperthyroidism if no progression to ophthalmopathy occurred over 18 months of follow-up. Hyperthyroidism patients were aged 18 to 65 years and newly diagnosed, with disease duration of less than 2 months. Patients with uncontrolled infections, other autoimmune diseases, pregnancy or lactation were excluded. Diagnoses were established on the basis of clinical symptoms, serum thyroxine and TRAb, thyroid ultrasound, and orbital computed tomography. PBMCs were isolated from more than 8 ml of fresh peripheral blood by Ficoll-Paque density gradient centrifugation. Trizol reagent was used to extract total RNA, and RNA quality was then checked on an Agilent 2100 Bioanalyzer.

The sequence links TRBV27 to TRBJ2-2, with no reliable assignment of the D segment. The sample comprised blood. The sequence derives from a woman aged 60-75 years with Graves' hyperthyroidism. CDR3 sequence: CASSLQANTGELFF. The DNA sequence follows: TGTGCCAGCAGTTTACAGGCGAACACCGGGGAGCTGTTTTTT.